The entry below gives a single TCR beta chain sequence along with its context. The antigen is not known. Germline V lookup: CDR1 PRHDT, CDR2 FYEKMQ (reference sequence). This CDR3 has 18 amino acids. Trimming took 4 bases from V and 0 from J; bases not matched to a gene: 9. Method: immunoSEQ multiplex PCR; TCRdb's copy keeps in-frame clones and lacks some. The sample has 30,000 or so clones; about 80% are singletons. The data originate from a study of graft-versus-host responses after intestinal transplantation. Across the study: Anti-thymocyte globulin induction, then tacrolimus and steroids for about three years, went to all recipients.

Study results and caveats: Recipient bone marrow held GvH clones, some seen earlier in ileum or blood.

The sequence came from a human donor who received an intestinal transplant. The gene calls are TRBV13 and TRBJ2-6; 7 bases align to TRBD1. The input for sequencing was unstimulated CD8+ T cells sorted from spleen or lymph node cells, taken before intestinal transplant. CDR3 DNA sequence: TGTGCCAGCAGCTCGGGCATCGGGACAGACTCTGGGGCCAACGTCCTGACTTTC. This translates into CASSSGIGTDSGANVLTF.